This is a list of T cell receptor beta chains from one sample in a study of beta chain features in type 1 diabetes. The table came from immunoSEQ multiplex PCR; TCRdb's copy has only in-frame clones and leaves some out. This table holds a few hundred thousand clones, over 9% found once. The sequenced material came from central memory CD4+ T cells from blood. Receptors originate from a man between 25 and 39 years old with type 1 diabetes. Each CDR3 is given without its conserved first and last residue.

TRBV7-2	TRBJ1-4	12	ASSFRQGNEKLF
TRBV28	TRBJ1-1	12	ASRIGQTNTEAF
TRBV10-1	TRBJ2-5	11	ASSEPGRETQY
TRBV6-5	TRBJ2-1	11	ASTPDGKNEQF
TRBV6-1	TRBJ2-3	12	ASTQGLAADTQY
TRBV7-2	TRBJ1-6	12	ASSFRGDNSPLH
TRBV5-1	TRBJ2-2	13	ASIRNLGDTGELF
TRBV7-2	TRBJ2-1	11	ASSALAGNPEF
TRBV29-1	TRBJ1-5	12	SVLTSGNGQPQH
TRBV2	TRBJ1-4	12	ASSERQSVEKLF
TRBV7-2	TRBJ1-2	12	ASSLATLRGGYT
TRBV5-1	TRBJ1-1	12	ASSLRTYDTEAF
TRBV7-2	TRBJ2-1	11	ASSFSGGYEQF
TRBV7-2	TRBJ2-3	15	ASSLWLAGGSLDTQY
TRBV5-4	TRBJ2-5	11	ASSLGTEGAQY
TRBV9	TRBJ2-3	15	ASSTPLGQGDSDTQY
TRBV10-3	TRBJ2-3	14	AISLQGIGGADTQY
TRBV5-1	TRBJ2-7	13	ASSLGASGESEQY
TRBV10-3	NA	11	ATASGSSYEQY
TRBV7-8	TRBJ1-5	13	ASSLASGGRQPQH
TRBV6-5	TRBJ2-5	11	ASRQSAGWTQY
TRBV28	NA	12	ASSSGQTPYEQY
TRBV28	TRBJ2-7	11	ASSPRVVYEQY
TRBV5-1	TRBJ2-7	12	ASTLAGGGDEQY
TRBV6-5	TRBJ1-3	13	ASRLGQNWGNTIY
TRBV7-3	TRBJ1-1	13	ASSLGAGWNTEAF
TRBV4-1	TRBJ1-4	14	ASSQVQAASNEKLF
TRBV10-3	TRBJ1-1	12	AISESEGSTEAF
TRBV7-2	TRBJ1-2	12	ASSRSGANYGYT
TRBV11-2	TRBJ2-2	11	ASSASNTGELF
TRBV7-3	TRBJ2-2	14	ASSPSGTVVTGELF
TRBV2	TRBJ2-5	10	ASSGQGETQY
TRBV5-6	TRBJ1-1	11	ASSLAGNTEAF
TRBV28	TRBJ2-7	13	ASRSGTTQGYEQY
TRBV7-9	TRBJ2-2	15	ASSMDRGVSGTGELF
TRBV6-1	TRBJ2-3	10	ASSEHSDTQY
TRBV4-2	TRBJ1-2	16	ASSPLPGGGREVRGYT
TRBV7-9	TRBJ2-3	12	ASSSQGGEDTQY
TRBV29-1	TRBJ2-1	12	SVLVAGVVDEQF
TRBV7-2	TRBJ1-2	14	ASSFGQGGLGYGYT
TRBV4-2	TRBJ2-7	13	ASSPEGLSTYEQY
TRBV28	TRBJ2-7	11	ASSLFGPYEQY
TRBV7-7	TRBJ2-3	13	ASSLALAGEEGQY